Each of the 16 T cell receptor beta chains below was sequenced from the same sample in a study of T cell responses to AZD1222 COVID-19 vaccine. Sequencing used immunoSEQ multiplex PCR; TCRdb keeps in-frame clones, though not all of them. This sample has some 120,000 clones, with over 75% found just once. Material: peripheral blood, obtained on day 0 of MenACWY control vaccination. These receptor sequences come from an adult in good health.

This chain links TRBV19 with TRBJ1-2, with no clear D. The ends were cut back, 0 bases at V and 2 bases at J, with 4 bases in the middle. This CDR3 has 13 residues. Looked up from germline, CDR1 is LNHDA and CDR2 is SQIVND (reference sequence). The CDR3 coding sequence is TGTGCCAGTAGTATAGATGGGAACTATGGCTACACCTTC. This codes for CASSIDGNYGYTF.

The chain joins TRBV7-2 to TRBJ1-2, with a tentative D call TRBD1 (5 bases). This CDR3 contains 17 residues. CDR1 and CDR2 from the germline V gene are SGHTA and FQGNSA. Trimming removed 1 base from V and 2 bases from J, with 17 bases in between. Here the CDR3 reads CASSLGVGVRWNYGYTF. The CDR3 DNA sequence: TGTGCCAGCAGCTTAGGTGTAGGGGTAAGGTGGAACTATGGCTACACCTTC.

The rearrangement links TRBV4-1 to TRBJ1-6; D remains unclear. CDR1 is MGHRA, CDR2 YSYEKL, per germline. Trimming took off 1 base at V and 5 bases at J, with 15 bases between the two ends. The length of the CDR3 is 17 residues. The CDR3: CASSQASLRINNSPLHF. As DNA, the CDR3 is TGCGCCAGCAGCCAAGCTAGTCTCAGGATTAATAATTCACCCCTCCACTTT.

The chain links TRBV11-2 to TRBJ2-5, with 9 bases lining up with TRBD1. Germline CDR1 reads SGHAT; CDR2 reads FQNNGV. With V trimmed by 4 bases and J by 5 bases, 8 bases remained unmatched. The CDR3 runs to 15 residues. The CDR3 loop is CASSSPGTGPETQYF. As DNA, the CDR3 is TGTGCCAGCAGCTCTCCCGGGACAGGGCCCGAGACCCAGTACTTC.

The chain joins TRBV5-1 to TRBJ2-5; 10 nucleotides line up with TRBD2. J gave up 7 bases and V 7 bases, and 13 bases lay outside the gene matches. The CDR3 runs 15 residues. Germline V gene lookup returns CDR1 SGHRS and CDR2 YFSETQ. The CDR3 coding sequence is TGCGCCAGCGCGCTATATAGCGGGGGGCCTGCGACCCAGTACTTC. Translating it yields CASALYSGGPATQYF.

The chain has TRBV9 and TRBJ1-2; no definite D call. V lost 0 bases to trimming and J lost 5 bases, with 11 bases between them. CDR3 length equals 14 residues. The germline CDR1 and CDR2 sequences are SGDLS and YYNGEE. The CDR3 spells CASSVGGGPYGYTF. CDR3 bases: TGTGCCAGCAGCGTAGGTGGCGGCCCTTATGGCTACACCTTC.

The gene calls are TRBV13 and TRBJ2-7; the D gene could be TRBD1 or TRBD2 (5 bases each). The CDR3 covers 15 residues. Germline-derived CDR1 and CDR2 are PRHDT and FYEKMQ (reference sequence). Trimming took 5 bases from V and 3 from J, leaving 17 bases between them. The CDR3 nucleotides read TGTGCCAGCAGCCACGGGGCGGACCCATTCTACGAGCAGTACTTC. Protein product: CASSHGADPFYEQYF.

This chain joins TRBV6-5 and TRBJ1-4; D is unresolved. This CDR3 region has 13 residues. Trimming shortened V by 5 bases and J by 8 bases, and 12 bases separated the two germline ends. CDR1 is MNHEY, CDR2 SVGAGI, per germline. The DNA of the CDR3 is TGTGCCAGCAGTCAGTTTCCTGGGGAAAAACTGTTTTTT. Translation gives CASSQFPGEKLFF.

This clone was found many times. The V call is TRBV30, the J call TRBJ1-6; D is unclear. Trimming removed 4 bases from V and 8 bases from J, with 18 bases in between. CDR3 size: 15 residues. The germline CDR1 and CDR2 sequences are GTSNPN and SVGIG (reference sequence). DNA for the CDR3: TGTGCCTGGAACCCGGGCCTCAGGAGGGATTCACCCCTCCACTTT. Its protein is CAWNPGLRRDSPLHF.

This clone has more than one count but fewer than ten. The gene calls are TRBV28 and TRBJ2-7, with TRBD1 identical over 7 bases. This CDR3 has 14 amino acids. V dropped 5 bases and J dropped 3; count of bases not matched to a gene: 7. The germline gives CDR1 MDHEN, CDR2 SYDVKM. The CDR3 loop reads CASSLRDRDYEQYF. DNA for the CDR3: TGTGCCAGCAGTCTAAGAGACAGGGACTACGAGCAGTACTTC.

The chain uses TRBV18 and TRBJ1-1; perhaps TRBD1 as D (6 bases). This CDR3 spans 15 amino acids. CDR1 and CDR2 (germline): KGHSH, LQKENI. The V end lost 1 base, the J end lost 8 bases, and 17 bases lay between the germline ends. DNA for the CDR3: TGTGCCAGCTCACCACAGGTGTGGGGGCCCCCCGAAGCTTTCTTT. As protein: CASSPQVWGPPEAFF.

The V and J genes are TRBV28 and TRBJ1-2; 8 nucleotides line up with TRBD1. J was trimmed by 8 bases and V by 6 bases; bases with no gene match: 5. Per germline, CDR1 MDHEN and CDR2 SYDVKM. CDR3 size: 12 residues. The CDR3 bases are TGTGCCAGCAGGGGACAGGCCGGCGGCTACACCTTC. It specifies CASRGQAGGYTF.

The chain recombines TRBV7-2 with TRBJ1-3; no clear D gene. From germline, CDR1 is SGHTA and CDR2 FQGNSA. The CDR3 has 15 amino acids. Between the trimmed V and J ends, which lost 5 bases and 0 bases, there was a span of 11 bases. CDR3 sequence: CASSPDGYSGNTIYF. For the CDR3, the DNA is TGTGCCAGCAGCCCGGACGGATACTCTGGAAACACCATATATTTT.

The chain uses TRBV4-1 and TRBJ2-1, with 7 positions matching TRBD2. The germline gives CDR1 MGHRA, CDR2 YSYEKL. This CDR3 spans 15 amino acids. The V segment lost 0 bases and the J segment 12 bases; nucleotides outside the gene matches: 11. The CDR3: CASSQEGGGRPAQFF. CDR3 DNA sequence: TGCGCCAGCAGCCAAGAGGGCGGGGGTCGGCCGGCGCAGTTCTTC.

The genes are TRBV5-4 and TRBJ2-3; D gene uncertain. The CDR3 is 12 amino acids. Germline loops: CDR1 SGHNT, CDR2 YYREEE (reference sequence). Trimming cost V 4 bases and J 3 bases, with 6 bases left between them. CDR3 sequence: CASSPQTDTQYF. CDR3 DNA: TGTGCCAGCAGCCCCCAAACAGATACGCAGTATTTT.

This clone was detected only once. This chain joins TRBV15 and TRBJ1-3, with 9 bases matching TRBD1. Germline CDR1 and CDR2: LNHNV and YYDKDF (reference sequence). The trim removed 6 bases at V and 4 bases at J, leaving 10 bases unmatched. The CDR3 length is 16 residues. The CDR3 DNA reads as TGTGCCACCAGGATCTTTGGGACAGGGCCGGGAAACACCATATATTTT. Translated, it gives CATRIFGTGPGNTIYF.